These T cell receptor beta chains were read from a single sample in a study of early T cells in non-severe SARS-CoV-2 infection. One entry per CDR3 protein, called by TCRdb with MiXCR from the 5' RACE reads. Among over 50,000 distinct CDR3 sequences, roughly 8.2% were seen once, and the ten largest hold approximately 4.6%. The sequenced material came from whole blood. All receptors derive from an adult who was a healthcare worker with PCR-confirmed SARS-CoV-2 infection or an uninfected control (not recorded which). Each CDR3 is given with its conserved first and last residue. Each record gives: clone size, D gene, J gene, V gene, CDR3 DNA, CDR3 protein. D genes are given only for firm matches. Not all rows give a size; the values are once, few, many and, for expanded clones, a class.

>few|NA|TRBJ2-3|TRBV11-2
TGTGCCAGCAGAGCGGACCCAGATACGCAGTATTTT
CASRADPDTQYF
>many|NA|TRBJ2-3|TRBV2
TGTGCCAGCAGTGATGGGGGGACAGATACGCAGTATTTT
CASSDGGTDTQYF
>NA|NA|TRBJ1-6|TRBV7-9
TGTGCCAGCAGCTTAGGATATGGACGGTCGGATAATTCACCCCTCCACTTT
CASSLGYGRSDNSPLHF
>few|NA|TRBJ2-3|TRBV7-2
TGTGCCAGCAGCCCCCCGGGGACTCGAGATACGCAGTATTTT
CASSPPGTRDTQYF
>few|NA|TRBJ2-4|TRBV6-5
TGTGCCAGCAGGGTCGACATAGGCAAAAACATTCAGTACTTC
CASRVDIGKNIQYF
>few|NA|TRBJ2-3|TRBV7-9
TGTGCCAGCATGGTCCTCTACACAGATACGCAGTATTTT
CASMVLYTDTQYF
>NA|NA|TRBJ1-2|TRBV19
TGTGCCAGTAGACTTCAGGAGGCAGGGGCCGGCTACACCTTC
CASRLQEAGAGYTF
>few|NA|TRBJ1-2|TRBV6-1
TGTGCCTCCGGCGAAAATTACTATGGCTACACCTTC
CASGENYYGYTF
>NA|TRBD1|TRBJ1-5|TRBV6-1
TGTGCCAGCACTTTGGAGGGGGCCAGCAATCAGCCCCAGCATTTT
CASTLEGASNQPQHF
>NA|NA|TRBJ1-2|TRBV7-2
TGTGCCAGCAGCTTAATCTATCTTTATGGCTACACCTTC
CASSLIYLYGYTF
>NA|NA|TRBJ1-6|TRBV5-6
TGTGCCAGCAGCTCCGTCCAGGGGAATTCACCCCTCCACTTT
CASSSVQGNSPLHF
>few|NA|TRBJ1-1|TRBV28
TGTGCCAGCAGTTTTGTCCAAGGGGAAGCTTTCTTT
CASSFVQGEAFF
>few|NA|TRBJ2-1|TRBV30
TGTGCCTGGAGTGTACTATCCGCGTATAATGAGCAGTTCTTC
CAWSVLSAYNEQFF
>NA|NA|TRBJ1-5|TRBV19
TGTGCCAGTAGTTTGGCTAGCAATCAGCCCCAGCATTTT
CASSLASNQPQHF
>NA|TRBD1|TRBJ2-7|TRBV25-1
TGTGCCAGCAGTGATAAGACAGGGGCCGGATATTACGAGCAGTACTTC
CASSDKTGAGYYEQYF
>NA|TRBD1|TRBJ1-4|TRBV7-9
TGTGCCAGCAGGCCAACCCCCTTACAGGGGATTGATGAAAAACTGTTTTTT
CASRPTPLQGIDEKLFF
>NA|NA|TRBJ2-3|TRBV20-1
TGCAGTGCTGCGCTGGTTCCAGATACGCAGTATTTT
CSAALVPDTQYF
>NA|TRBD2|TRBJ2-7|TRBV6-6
TGTGCCAGCAGTGAGACTAGCTGGGCCTCCTACGAGCAGTACTTC
CASSETSWASYEQYF
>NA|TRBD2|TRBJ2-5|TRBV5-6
TGTGCCAGCAACCCCCTCCTGGGACTAGCGGGAGACGGGGGGAAGCAAGAGACCCAGTACTTC
CASNPLLGLAGDGGKQETQYF
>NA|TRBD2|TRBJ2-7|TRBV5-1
TGCGCCAGCAGCTTAGCGGGGGTAACCTACGAGCAGTACTTC
CASSLAGVTYEQYF
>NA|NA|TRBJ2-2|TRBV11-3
TGTGCCAGCAGCTTAGTCCCGCAGGAGGAAACAAACACCGGGGAGCTGTTTTTT
CASSLVPQEETNTGELFF
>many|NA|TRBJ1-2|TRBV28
TGTGCCAGCAGTTTCGGGGTGGATGGCTACACCTTC
CASSFGVDGYTF
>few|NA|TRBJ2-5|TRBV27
TGTGCCAGCAGTGGTCGACTAGAGGGAGAGACCCAGTACTTC
CASSGRLEGETQYF
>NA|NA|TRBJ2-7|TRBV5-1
TGCGCCAGCAGCTCAACAAACCCCTACGAGCAGTACTTC
CASSSTNPYEQYF
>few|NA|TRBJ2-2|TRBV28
TGTGCCAGCAGTTTAGGGCACACCGGGGAGCTGTTTTTT
CASSLGHTGELFF
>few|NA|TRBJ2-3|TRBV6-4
TGTGCCAGCGGGTCAAGGACAGATACGCAGTATTTT
CASGSRTDTQYF
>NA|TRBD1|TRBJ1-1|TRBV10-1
TGCGCCAGCAGGGACAAGGGGGCGATGAACACTGAAGCTTTCTTT
CASRDKGAMNTEAFF
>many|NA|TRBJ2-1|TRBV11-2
TGTGCCAGCAGCCTAACCCCGACTGAAGCGTTCTTC
CASSLTPTEAFF
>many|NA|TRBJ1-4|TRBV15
TGTGCCACCGCAGGGTTCACTAATGAAAAACTGTTTTTT
CATAGFTNEKLFF
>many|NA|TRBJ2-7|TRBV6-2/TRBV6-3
TGTGCCAGCGGTCAGGGCTACGAGCAGTACTTC
CASGQGYEQYF
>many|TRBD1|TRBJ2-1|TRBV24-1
TGTGCCACCAGTGACTCGGACAGGGACGAGCAGTTCTTC
CATSDSDRDEQFF
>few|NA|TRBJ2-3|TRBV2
TGTGCCAGCAGTGAAGCGCTTAGAAATGCAGATACGCAGTATTTT
CASSEALRNADTQYF
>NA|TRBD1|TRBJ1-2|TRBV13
TGTGCCAGCAGCTTAACGGGGACAGGGCGGAACTATGGCTACACCTTC
CASSLTGTGRNYGYTF
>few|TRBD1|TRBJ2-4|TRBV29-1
TGCAGCGGAGCCGACAGGGGACGGAACATTCAGTACTTC
CSGADRGRNIQYF
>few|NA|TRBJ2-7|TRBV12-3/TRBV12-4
TGTGCCAGCAGTTTAGCAGGAGGTAACGAGCAGTACTTC
CASSLAGGNEQYF
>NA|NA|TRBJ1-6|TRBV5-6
TGTGCCAGCAGGGTGATGTCACTCGATAACTCACCCCTCCACTTT
CASRVMSLDNSPLHF
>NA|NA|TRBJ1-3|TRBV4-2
TGTGCCAGCAGCCAAGATCCCGGGATAGAGTACTCTGGAAACACCATATATTTT
CASSQDPGIEYSGNTIYF
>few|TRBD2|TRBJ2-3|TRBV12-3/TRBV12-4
TGTGCCAGCAGTTTTGCTAGCGGGGGGGGAAAGCCAGATACGCAGTATTTT
CASSFASGGGKPDTQYF
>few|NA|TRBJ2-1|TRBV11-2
TGTGCCAGCAGCATGTCTGGGGGGAATGGCAATGAGCAGTTCTTC
CASSMSGGNGNEQFF
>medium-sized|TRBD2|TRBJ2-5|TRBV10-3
TGTGCCATCAGTGAGGGAGCGGGAGAGGTAGAGACCCAGTACTTC
CAISEGAGEVETQYF
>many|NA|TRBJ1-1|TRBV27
TGTGCCAGCAGGGGTCCTACTGAAGCTTTCTTT
CASRGPTEAFF
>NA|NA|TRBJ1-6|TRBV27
TGTGCCAGCAGTTTAACCTTACTGGGTTCACCCCTCCACTTT
CASSLTLLGSPLHF
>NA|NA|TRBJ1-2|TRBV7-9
TGTGCCAGCAGTTTTAACCACCCACCCTATGGTTACACCTTC
CASSFNHPPYGYTF
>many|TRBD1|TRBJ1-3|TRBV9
TGTGCCAGCAGCCCATCGGACAGGCAAACTTTTTACTCTGGAAACACCATATATTTT
CASSPSDRQTFYSGNTIYF
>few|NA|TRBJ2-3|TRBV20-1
TGCAGTGCCCCCACTAATAAAGGCGCAGATACGCAGTATTTT
CSAPTNKGADTQYF
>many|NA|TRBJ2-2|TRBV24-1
TGTGCCACCAGTGATTTGCTCGAAGCCGGGGAGCTGTTTTTT
CATSDLLEAGELFF
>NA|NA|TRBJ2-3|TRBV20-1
TGCAGTGCTAACCAAAACAGGGTCTCGAATACAGATACGCAGTATTTT
CSANQNRVSNTDTQYF
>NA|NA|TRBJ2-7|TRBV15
TGTGCCACCAGTAACCCTCAGGAGAACCCCTACGAGCAGTACTTC
CATSNPQENPYEQYF
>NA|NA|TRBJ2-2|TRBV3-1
TGTGCCAGCAGCCACTCTCCCGGGACACTGAACACCGGGGAGCTGTTTTTT
CASSHSPGTLNTGELFF
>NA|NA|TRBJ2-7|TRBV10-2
TGCGCCAGCAGTGATACCCCCAGGGTCTCCTACGAGCAGTACTTC
CASSDTPRVSYEQYF